This is a list of T cell receptor beta chains from one sample in a study of spatial heterogeneity in lung cancer. TCRdb processed the 5' RACE reads anew with MiXCR; each CDR3 protein has one entry. Of some 10,000 distinct CDR3 sequences in the sample, 9.5% to 13% were seen once. The sample was lung tumor tissue, taken at surgery. All receptors derive from a female donor with early-stage non-small cell lung cancer. Each CDR3 is given with its conserved first and last residue. A D gene is named only where the DNA matches it firmly. For some rows the clone size is stated as once, few or many, or as a class when expanded; others skip it.

len: 13; v_gene: TRBV20-1; abundance: -; j_gene: TRBJ1-4; d_gene: -; CDR3aa: CSAFGRINEKLFF; CDR3nt: TGCAGTGCGTTTGGCAGGATCAATGAAAAACTGTTTTTT
len: 13; v_gene: TRBV3-1; abundance: many; j_gene: TRBJ1-3; d_gene: -; CDR3aa: CASRLIDGNTIYF; CDR3nt: TGTGCCAGCAGACTTATAGACGGAAACACCATATATTTT
len: 14; v_gene: TRBV27; abundance: many; j_gene: TRBJ2-7; d_gene: TRBD2; CDR3aa: CASSWGTRSYEQYF; CDR3nt: TGTGCCAGCAGTTGGGGGACTAGGAGCTACGAGCAGTACTTC
len: 14; v_gene: TRBV6-2/TRBV6-3; abundance: medium-sized; j_gene: TRBJ2-7; d_gene: TRBD2; CDR3aa: CASSPGEGPYEQYF; CDR3nt: TGTGCCAGCAGCCCCGGGGAGGGGCCCTACGAGCAGTACTTC
len: 13; v_gene: TRBV11-2; abundance: -; j_gene: TRBJ1-1; d_gene: -; CDR3aa: CASSLELNTEAFF; CDR3nt: TGTGCCAGCAGCTTAGAATTGAACACTGAAGCTTTCTTT
len: 11; v_gene: TRBV30; abundance: -; j_gene: TRBJ2-5; d_gene: -; CDR3aa: CAWNLAETQYF; CDR3nt: TGTGCCTGGAATTTAGCGGAGACCCAGTACTTC
len: 20; v_gene: TRBV5-5; abundance: many; j_gene: TRBJ2-7; d_gene: TRBD2; CDR3aa: CASSRIVMGRGLAGVYEQYF; CDR3nt: TGTGCCAGCAGCCGGATTGTGATGGGTAGGGGACTAGCGGGAGTCTACGAGCAGTACTTC
len: 16; v_gene: TRBV7-2; abundance: medium-sized; j_gene: TRBJ2-2; d_gene: -; CDR3aa: CASSPQSIPNTGELFF; CDR3nt: TGTGCCAGCAGCCCCCAATCAATCCCGAACACCGGGGAGCTGTTTTTT
len: 15; v_gene: TRBV6-2/TRBV6-3; abundance: many; j_gene: TRBJ2-1; d_gene: -; CDR3aa: CASSYQAGWYNEQFF; CDR3nt: TGTGCCAGCAGTTACCAGGCGGGCTGGTACAATGAGCAGTTCTTC
len: 16; v_gene: TRBV12-3/TRBV12-4; abundance: medium-sized; j_gene: TRBJ2-3; d_gene: -; CDR3aa: CASSSSPQRRTDTQYF; CDR3nt: TGTGCCAGCAGTTCCTCACCGCAGCGTCGCACAGATACGCAGTATTTT
len: 14; v_gene: TRBV5-4; abundance: -; j_gene: TRBJ1-1; d_gene: -; CDR3aa: CASSLWTSGTEAFF; CDR3nt: TGTGCCAGCAGCCTTTGGACAAGTGGCACTGAAGCTTTCTTT
len: 16; v_gene: TRBV4-2; abundance: medium-sized; j_gene: TRBJ2-1; d_gene: -; CDR3aa: CASSQDGAAIYNEQFF; CDR3nt: TGTGCCAGCAGCCAAGATGGCGCGGCTATTTACAATGAGCAGTTCTTC
len: 16; v_gene: TRBV9; abundance: medium-sized; j_gene: TRBJ2-3; d_gene: TRBD2; CDR3aa: CASSEGLAGVGDTQYF; CDR3nt: TGTGCCAGCAGCGAAGGACTAGCGGGAGTAGGCGATACGCAGTATTTT
len: 14; v_gene: TRBV7-2; abundance: medium-sized; j_gene: TRBJ1-2; d_gene: -; CDR3aa: CASSLELRDYGYTF; CDR3nt: TGTGCCAGCAGCTTAGAGTTGAGGGATTATGGCTACACCTTC
len: 11; v_gene: TRBV3-1; abundance: many; j_gene: TRBJ2-3; d_gene: -; CDR3aa: CASSQADTQYF; CDR3nt: TGTGCCAGCAGCCAAGCAGATACGCAGTATTTT
len: 14; v_gene: TRBV2; abundance: many; j_gene: TRBJ2-5; d_gene: TRBD1; CDR3aa: CASSQQGIQETQYF; CDR3nt: TGTGCCAGCAGTCAACAGGGGATCCAAGAGACCCAGTACTTC
len: 15; v_gene: TRBV6-5; abundance: -; j_gene: TRBJ2-2; d_gene: TRBD1; CDR3aa: CASSRQGANTGELFF; CDR3nt: TGTGCCAGCAGTCGACAGGGGGCGAACACCGGGGAGCTGTTTTTT
len: 13; v_gene: TRBV4-2; abundance: -; j_gene: TRBJ2-7; d_gene: -; CDR3aa: CASSPRLQDEQYF; CDR3nt: TGTGCCAGCAGCCCCCGACTGCAGGACGAGCAGTACTTC
len: 15; v_gene: TRBV28; abundance: many; j_gene: TRBJ1-1; d_gene: TRBD1; CDR3aa: CASSTPGQGTTEAFF; CDR3nt: TGTGCCAGCAGTACCCCAGGACAGGGGACCACTGAAGCTTTCTTT
len: 12; v_gene: TRBV6-5; abundance: many; j_gene: TRBJ1-5; d_gene: -; CDR3aa: CASSSPGKPQHF; CDR3nt: TGTGCCAGCAGTTCCCCTGGAAAGCCCCAGCATTTT
len: 15; v_gene: TRBV4-3; abundance: medium-sized; j_gene: TRBJ2-5; d_gene: -; CDR3aa: CASSQDLGDQETQYF; CDR3nt: TGCGCCAGCAGCCAAGATCTGGGGGACCAAGAGACCCAGTACTTC
len: 13; v_gene: TRBV29-1; abundance: many; j_gene: TRBJ2-2; d_gene: TRBD2; CDR3aa: CSVFREDTGELFF; CDR3nt: TGCAGCGTCTTCCGGGAGGACACCGGGGAGCTGTTTTTT
len: 17; v_gene: TRBV3-1; abundance: many; j_gene: TRBJ2-5; d_gene: TRBD2; CDR3aa: CASSQGLGGGVEETQYF; CDR3nt: TGTGCCAGCAGCCAAGGACTGGGCGGGGGGGTCGAGGAGACCCAGTACTTC
len: 14; v_gene: TRBV6-2/TRBV6-3; abundance: medium-sized; j_gene: TRBJ2-2; d_gene: -; CDR3aa: CASINAWDTGELFF; CDR3nt: TGTGCCAGCATAAACGCCTGGGACACCGGGGAGCTGTTTTTT
len: 15; v_gene: TRBV11-2; abundance: few; j_gene: TRBJ1-1; d_gene: -; CDR3aa: CASSPTRGWGSEAFF; CDR3nt: TGTGCCAGCAGCCCAACCCGGGGTTGGGGTTCTGAAGCTTTCTTT
len: 13; v_gene: TRBV6-1; abundance: many; j_gene: TRBJ1-4; d_gene: TRBD1; CDR3aa: CASSEDRNEKLFF; CDR3nt: TGTGCCAGCAGTGAGGACAGGAATGAAAAACTGTTTTTT
len: 14; v_gene: TRBV2; abundance: once; j_gene: TRBJ2-3; d_gene: -; CDR3aa: CASSPDRYTDTQYF; CDR3nt: TGTGCCAGCAGCCCGGACAGATACACAGATACGCAGTATTTT
len: 14; v_gene: TRBV7-9; abundance: many; j_gene: TRBJ1-4; d_gene: -; CDR3aa: CASSETETNEKLFF; CDR3nt: TGTGCCAGCAGCGAAACAGAGACTAATGAAAAACTGTTTTTT
len: 13; v_gene: TRBV7-3; abundance: many; j_gene: TRBJ1-5; d_gene: -; CDR3aa: CASSLKPNQPQHF; CDR3nt: TGTGCCAGCAGCTTAAAACCAAATCAGCCCCAGCATTTT
len: 17; v_gene: TRBV3-1; abundance: many; j_gene: TRBJ2-7; d_gene: -; CDR3aa: CASSLRGTQRSSYEQYF; CDR3nt: TGTGCCAGCAGCCTTCGAGGTACACAGAGGAGCTCCTACGAGCAGTACTTC
len: 15; v_gene: TRBV7-9; abundance: many; j_gene: TRBJ1-1; d_gene: -; CDR3aa: CASSLAPGPLNGAFF; CDR3nt: TGTGCCAGCAGCTTAGCGCCAGGACCCCTTAACGGAGCTTTCTTT
len: 15; v_gene: TRBV11-2; abundance: many; j_gene: TRBJ2-5; d_gene: TRBD2; CDR3aa: CASSLSSGEEETQYF; CDR3nt: TGTGCCAGCAGCTTATCAAGCGGGGAGGAAGAGACCCAGTACTTC
len: 16; v_gene: TRBV19; abundance: few; j_gene: TRBJ2-6; d_gene: -; CDR3aa: CASSIGGVSGANVLTF; CDR3nt: TGTGCCAGTAGTATAGGTGGAGTCTCTGGGGCCAACGTCCTGACTTTC
len: 15; v_gene: TRBV28; abundance: medium-sized; j_gene: TRBJ1-2; d_gene: TRBD1; CDR3aa: CASNLQGAASYGYTF; CDR3nt: TGTGCCAGCAACCTACAGGGGGCCGCTTCCTATGGCTACACCTTC